There are many counts of the clone carrying this T cell receptor (beta chain). What it binds is unknown. These data originate in a study of CD8+CD57+ T cells in acquired aplastic anemia. The overall study: There were some 9.8 million reads, on average, for CD4+ cells from healthy donors.

Genomic DNA provided the template from which TCR beta VDJ and CDR3 profiles were obtained. TCRdb analysed the reads with MiXCR anew, one entry per CDR3 protein. The sample includes 100,000 to 150,000 distinct CDR3 sequences, about 40% of them seen just once. Study-level points and caveats: No significant difference in CD8+ Simpson's diversity was found between patients and controls.

The source material was sorted CD4+, CD8+, or CD8+CD57+ T cells (not recorded which) from PBMCs. The source is a human donor in good health, serving as a control.

CDR3 amino acids: CAWSEGHYGYTF. The DNA for the CDR3 is TGTGCCTGGAGCGAGGGGCACTATGGCTACACCTTC. V usage is TRBV30 and J usage is TRBJ1-2; perhaps TRBD1 as D (5 bases). Trimming removed 3 bases at V and 3 bases at J, with 8 bases between. The germline gives CDR1 GTSNPN, CDR2 SVGIG (reference sequence). The CDR3 contains 12 residues.